This TCR beta chain was recovered during a study of shared clonotypes between healthy human individuals. With respect to this clone: Its antigen is not known.

Assay execution proceeded at the deep level. Repertoires were generated with immunoSEQ multiplex PCR, while TCRdb's copy carries only in-frame clones and drops some. Of millions of clones listed, approximately 95% are singletons. General study findings and limits: Large depth notwithstanding, sorted-subset sequencing proved incomplete by rarefaction. Clonotype sharing among donors, it was expected, would be affected by sequencing depth.

J gave up 8 bases and V 6 bases, and 12 bases lay outside the gene matches. In germline, CDR1 is MDHEN, CDR2 SYDVKM. This CDR3 spans 15 amino acids. A CD45RA+ naive subset and a CD45RA-negative memory subset were split from CD4+ cells. This chain joins TRBV28 and TRBJ1-4; 7 bases agree with TRBD1. Sample: naive CD4+ T cells from PBMCs. The subset was: CD45RA+ positively selected. This TCR was recovered from a man between 18 and 35 years old in good health. Some clones in this sample may be carry-over from other donors' samples. The CDR3 protein is CASSPLTGAEEKLFF. CDR3 nucleotide sequence: TGTGCCAGCAGCCCCTTAACAGGGGCGGAGGAAAAACTGTTTTTT.